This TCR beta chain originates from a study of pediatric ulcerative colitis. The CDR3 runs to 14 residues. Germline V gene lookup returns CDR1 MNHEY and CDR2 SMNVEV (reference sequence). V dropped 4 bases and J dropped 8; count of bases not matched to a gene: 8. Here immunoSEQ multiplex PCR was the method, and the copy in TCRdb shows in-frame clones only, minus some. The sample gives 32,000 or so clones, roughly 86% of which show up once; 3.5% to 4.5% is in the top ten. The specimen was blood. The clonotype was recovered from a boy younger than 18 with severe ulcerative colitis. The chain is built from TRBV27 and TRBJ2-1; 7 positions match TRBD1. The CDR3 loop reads CASSWLTGKDEQFF. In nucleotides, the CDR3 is TGTGCCAGCAGTTGGCTGACAGGGAAGGATGAGCAGTTCTTC.